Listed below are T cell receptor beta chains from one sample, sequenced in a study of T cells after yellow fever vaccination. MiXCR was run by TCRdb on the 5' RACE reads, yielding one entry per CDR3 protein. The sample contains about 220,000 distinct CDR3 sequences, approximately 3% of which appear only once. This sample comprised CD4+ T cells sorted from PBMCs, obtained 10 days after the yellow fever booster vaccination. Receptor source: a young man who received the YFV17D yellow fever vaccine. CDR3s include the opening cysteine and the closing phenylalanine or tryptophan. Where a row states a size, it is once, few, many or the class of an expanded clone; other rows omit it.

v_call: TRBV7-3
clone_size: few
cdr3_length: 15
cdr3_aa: CASSRAGEYTDTQYF

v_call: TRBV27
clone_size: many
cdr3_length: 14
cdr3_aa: CASSLSAGLGTQYF

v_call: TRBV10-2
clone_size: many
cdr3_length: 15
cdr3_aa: CASRSLSGQNTEAFF

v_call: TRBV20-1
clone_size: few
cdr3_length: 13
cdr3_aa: CSAPPGGETEAFF

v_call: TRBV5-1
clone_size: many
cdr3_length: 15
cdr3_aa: CASSFSTGSNTEAFF

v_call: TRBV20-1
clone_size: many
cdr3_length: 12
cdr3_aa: CSARVSGNTIYF

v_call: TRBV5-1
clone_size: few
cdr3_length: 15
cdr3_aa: CASREGSGDNNEQFF

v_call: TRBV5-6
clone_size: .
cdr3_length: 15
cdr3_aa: CASSPLGGGAREQYF

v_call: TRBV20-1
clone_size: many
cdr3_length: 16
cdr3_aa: CSASPTDSSPRLALHF

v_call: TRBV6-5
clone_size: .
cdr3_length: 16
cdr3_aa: CASRMYHGTGSYEQYF

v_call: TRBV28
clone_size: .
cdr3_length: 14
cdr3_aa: CASSYRVTNEKLFF

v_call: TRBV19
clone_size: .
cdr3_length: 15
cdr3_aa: CATTRGSSGANVLTF

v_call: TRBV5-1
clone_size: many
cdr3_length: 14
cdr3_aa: CASSLEVQNEKLFF

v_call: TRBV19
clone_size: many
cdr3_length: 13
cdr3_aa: CASSPARAYGYTF

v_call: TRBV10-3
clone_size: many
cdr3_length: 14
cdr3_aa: CAISESGRVTEAFF

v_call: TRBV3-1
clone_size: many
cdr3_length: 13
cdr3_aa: CASSQGEVYGYTF

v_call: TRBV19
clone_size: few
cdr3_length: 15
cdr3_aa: CASSMEWVKNNEQFF

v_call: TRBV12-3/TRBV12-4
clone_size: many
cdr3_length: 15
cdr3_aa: CASSFNSYSNQPQHF

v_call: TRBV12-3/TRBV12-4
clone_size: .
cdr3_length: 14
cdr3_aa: CASSLGPDGRKLFF

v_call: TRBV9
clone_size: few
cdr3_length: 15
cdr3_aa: CASSGTGAHGSPLHF

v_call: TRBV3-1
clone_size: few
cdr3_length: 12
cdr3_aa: CASSHSGQPQHF

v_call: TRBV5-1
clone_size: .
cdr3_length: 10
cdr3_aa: CKGFFTEAFF

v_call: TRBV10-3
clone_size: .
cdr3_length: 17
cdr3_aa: CAISEPGQSRSYNEQFF

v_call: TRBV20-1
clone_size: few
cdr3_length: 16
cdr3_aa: CSASLEVDRYNSPLHF

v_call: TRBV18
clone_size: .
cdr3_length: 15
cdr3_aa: CASSLGRALNSPLHF

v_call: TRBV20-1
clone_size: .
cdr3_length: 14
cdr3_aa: CSARDGGLTDTQYF

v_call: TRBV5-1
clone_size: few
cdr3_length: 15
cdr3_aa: CASSLSLTSLGELFF

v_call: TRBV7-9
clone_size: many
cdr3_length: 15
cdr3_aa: CASSRTGGHNYGYTF

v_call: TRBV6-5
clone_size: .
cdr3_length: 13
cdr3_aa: CASSRQGKYGYTF